This T cell receptor (beta chain) is from a study of T cells after yellow fever vaccination. Regarding the study as a whole: At 95% to 97% for CD4 and about 88% for CD8, most primary-vaccination clones showed up again after the booster.

Germline lookup yields CDR1 SGHDT and CDR2 YYEEEE. The CDR3 runs to 12 residues. The V end was cut by 2 bases, the J end by 4 bases, with 6 bases between. One entry per CDR3 protein results from TCRdb running MiXCR on the 5' RACE reads. The sample holds 250,000 to 400,000 distinct CDR3 sequences, 3.5% to 5% seen once. In its sample, this clonotype was seen many times. What it binds is unknown. The material was PBMCs, obtained 15 days after the yellow fever booster vaccination. This TCR derives from a man aged 18 to 35 who received the YFV17D yellow fever vaccine. The chain combines TRBV5-6 with TRBJ1-2; no reliable D call. This chain's CDR3 is CASSFRPYGYTF. CDR3 DNA: TGTGCCAGCAGCTTTAGACCCTATGGCTACACCTTC.